This entry lists 18 T cell receptor beta chains sequenced from one sample in a study of shared clonotypes between healthy human individuals. The data were produced by immunoSEQ multiplex PCR, yet TCRdb's version contains in-frame clones alone and is incomplete. The table records millions of clones, approximately 93% of them present only once. Input material: naive CD4+ T cells from PBMCs. Subset of the sample: CD45RA+ positively selected. The receptors derive from a man aged 18 to 29 in good health. Some clones in this sample may be carry-over from other donors' samples.

V is TRBV5-1 and J is TRBJ2-7; TRBD2 matches at 7 bases. V trimming: 5 bases; J trimming: 0 bases; junction bases outside the gene matches: 5. Germline CDR1 SGHRS, CDR2 YFSETQ. CDR3 length: 14 amino acids. CDR3 sequence reads: CASSGAGASYEQYF. CDR3 nucleotides: TGCGCCAGCAGTGGCGCGGGAGCCTCCTACGAGCAGTACTTC.

V gene TRBV5-1 combines with J gene TRBJ2-2; the D gene is possibly TRBD2 (5 bases). The V end lost 4 bases, the J end lost 1 base, and 11 bases lay between the germline ends. In germline, CDR1 is SGHRS, CDR2 YFSETQ. This CDR3 has 15 amino acids. The chain's CDR3 is CASSPGLMNTGELFF. The CDR3 DNA follows: TGCGCCAGCAGCCCTGGACTGATGAACACCGGGGAGCTGTTTTTT.

This clone has a single count. V usage is TRBV28 and J usage is TRBJ2-5; 9 bases are a match to TRBD1. The trim removed 7 bases at V and 2 bases at J, leaving 5 bases unmatched. This CDR3 has 14 residues. The germline gives CDR1 MDHEN, CDR2 SYDVKM. The CDR3 DNA reads as TGTGCCAGCAATCCACAGGGGGCACAAGAGACCCAGTACTTC. Protein: CASNPQGAQETQYF.

The V gene is TRBV2, the J gene TRBJ2-3; 8 bases are shared with TRBD2. Germline assignment: CDR1 SNHLY and CDR2 FYNNEI. This CDR3 has 14 residues. Germline trimming cut 5 bases from V and 8 bases from J; bases unmatched to any gene: 9. In DNA, the CDR3 is TGTGCCAGCAGTCCTACCGGGACTAGAGGTACGCAGTATTTT. Its translation: CASSPTGTRGTQYF.

The V call is TRBV7-9, the J call TRBJ2-6; D unresolved. The germline V and J ends were trimmed by 2 bases and 0 bases, with 5 bases remaining between them. This CDR3 contains 15 residues. The V gene's germline CDR1 is SEHNR and CDR2 FQNEAQ (reference sequence). This CDR3 is CASSLLGSGANVLTF. DNA for the CDR3: TGTGCCAGCAGCTTATTAGGCTCTGGGGCCAACGTCCTGACTTTC.

The chain couples TRBV28 to TRBJ2-5; D gene unclear. V was clipped by 6 bases and J by 5 bases, with 16 bases between them. CDR1 and CDR2 (germline): MDHEN, SYDVKM. CDR3 length equals 14 residues. DNA of the CDR3: TGTGCCAGCAGCCTCAGTTTAGTGCAGGAGACCCAGTACTTC. Encoded protein: CASSLSLVQETQYF.

This clone was picked up one time. The gene calls are TRBV27 and TRBJ2-6, with D possibly being TRBD1 (7 bases). The CDR3 contains 17 residues. Trimming removed 0 bases from V and 13 bases from J, with 22 bases in between. CDR1 is MNHEY, CDR2 SMNVEV, per germline (reference sequence). The CDR3 protein is CASSLSIRTGGARVLTF. The CDR3 DNA reads TGTGCCAGCAGTTTATCAATAAGGACAGGAGGGGCCAGGGTCCTGACTTTC.

The CDR3 DNA is TGTGCCAGCTCCTCTTCGGCAGATACGCAGTATTTT. This gives the protein CASSSSADTQYF. This chain connects TRBV9 to TRBJ2-3, with D unclear. Germline V gene lookup returns CDR1 SGDLS and CDR2 YYNGEE. V was cut by 7 bases and J by 4 bases, with 10 bases left in between. The CDR3 totals 12 residues.

This clone is a singleton in its sample. The chain links TRBV5-8 to TRBJ2-3; 8 bases line up with TRBD2. The CDR3 spans 14 residues. Per germline, CDR1 SGHTS and CDR2 YDEGEE. V lost 2 bases, J lost 1 base, and 0 bases stayed unmatched. The CDR3 region has the DNA TGTGCCAGCAGCTTACTAGCGGGCACAGATACGCAGTATTTT. Its translation: CASSLLAGTDTQYF.

The chain has TRBV5-4 and TRBJ2-7; D gene ambiguous. The V and J ends lost 0 bases and 4 bases respectively, with 8 bases between them. Germline V gives CDR1 SGHNT, CDR2 YYREEE (reference sequence). CDR3 length: 13 residues. The CDR3, as DNA: TGTGCCAGCAGCTTGGCCCTCCGGTACGAGCAGTACTTC. The encoded protein is CASSLALRYEQYF.

The V gene is TRBV5-1, the J gene TRBJ2-6, with 7 bases matching TRBD1. V dropped 0 bases and J dropped 4; count of bases not matched to a gene: 4. Germline loops: CDR1 SGHRS, CDR2 YFSETQ. The CDR3 is 16 residues long. CDR3 nucleotides: TGCGCCAGCAGCTTGGAGGGGGCTCCCGGGGCCAACGTCCTGACTTTC. Protein product: CASSLEGAPGANVLTF.

This rearrangement joins TRBV7-6 to TRBJ2-1, with a tentative D call TRBD2 (6 bases). Per germline, CDR1 SGHVS and CDR2 FNYEAQ. This CDR3 spans 15 amino acids. V lost 2 bases to trimming and J lost 3 bases, with 11 bases between them. The CDR3 DNA is TGTGCCAGCAGCTTATACGGCGGGAACTACAATGAGCAGTTCTTC. The encoded protein is CASSLYGGNYNEQFF.

The chain joins TRBV30 to TRBJ2-7; D not resolved. Germline loops: CDR1 GTSNPN, CDR2 SVGIG (reference sequence). Trimming left V 1 base short and J 10 bases short, with 14 bases between. The CDR3 loop spans 12 amino acids. This chain's CDR3 is CAWSASGPRQYF. The CDR3 DNA reads as TGTGCCTGGAGTGCTTCTGGCCCGAGACAGTACTTC.

The rearrangement joins TRBV6-5 to TRBJ2-2; D is ambiguous. Germline CDR1 and CDR2: MNHEY and SVGAGI. V lost 2 bases, J lost 5 bases, and 12 bases lay in between. This CDR3 is 15 amino acids long. CDR3 coding DNA: TGTGCCAGCAGTTACCGTCCCTCGAGTACCGGGGAGCTGTTTTTT. This translates into CASSYRPSSTGELFF.

The J gene is TRBJ1-2, the V gene TRBV20-1, with D hard to call. Germline values: CDR1 DFQATT, CDR2 SNEGSKA (reference sequence). V was trimmed by 5 bases and J by 8 bases, leaving 9 bases between them. The CDR3 loop spans 10 amino acids. The CDR3: CSADTGGYTF. The CDR3 coding sequence is TGCAGTGCTGATACTGGCGGCTACACCTTC.

This rearrangement joins TRBV6-5 to TRBJ1-2, with TRBD1 as a possible D gene (6 bases). The CDR3 totals 13 residues. With 10 bases removed from V and 4 bases from J, the gap between germline ends came to 16 bases. CDR1 is MNHEY, CDR2 SVGAGI, per germline. The CDR3, as DNA: TGTGCCACCGGGGTAACAGGGACCTATGGCTACACCTTC. It encodes CATGVTGTYGYTF.

This clone was counted between two and nine times. The chain joins TRBV7-9 to TRBJ1-1; D unclear. The CDR3 consists of 13 residues. CDR1 SEHNR and CDR2 FQNEAQ come from the germline V gene (reference sequence). Trimming stripped 4 bases from V and 3 bases from J, with 9 bases between. This CDR3 is CASSSQEYTEAFF. For the CDR3, the DNA is TGTGCCAGCAGCTCCCAGGAATACACTGAAGCTTTCTTT.

The chain employs TRBV7-2 and TRBJ2-3, with D maybe TRBD1 (5 bases). The CDR3 has 14 amino acids. Germline CDR1 is SGHTA and CDR2 is FQGNSA. The DNA of the CDR3 is TGTGCTACTAAGGGGCACCCGTACACAGATACGCAGTATTTT. It is translated as CATKGHPYTDTQYF.